A selection of T cell receptor beta chains follows, all from one sample in a study of long-term antiretroviral therapy in people with HIV. The table came from immunoSEQ multiplex PCR; TCRdb's copy has only in-frame clones and leaves some out. The data contain over 25,000 clones, about 85% of them singletons. Source: unsorted PBMCs, taken 1.1 years after starting antiretroviral therapy. The receptor set was obtained from a man aged 18 to 30 with HIV. Each CDR3 is given without its conserved first and last residue.

j_gene | v_gene | CDR3aa
TRBJ2-5 | TRBV9 | ASSARGYQETQY
TRBJ2-7 | TRBV4-3 | ASSQAVERGYEQY
TRBJ2-5 | TRBV5-5 | ASSLNRGEGFGQETQY
TRBJ1-6 | TRBV7-8 | ASSSKRPVGGGRGSPLH
TRBJ1-5 | TRBV18 | ASSPYRIVGTGDNQPQH
TRBJ2-2 | TRBV5-1 | ASSLDGSNTGELF
TRBJ1-3 | TRBV28 | ASSLSGVDSGNTIY
TRBJ2-7 | TRBV30 | AWSPPGRSFTYEQY
TRBJ1-5 | TRBV5-3 | ARSCPPSGDLSRPQH
TRBJ1-2 | TRBV6-5 | ASSRRRTENYGYT
TRBJ2-3 | TRBV5-6 | ASSRDASTDTQY
TRBJ1-4 | TRBV27 | ASSLGQHNEKLF
TRBJ2-7 | TRBV15 | ATSPGGTVTYEQY
TRBJ2-7 | TRBV5-4 | ASSPAVSGRGEQY
TRBJ2-7 | TRBV6-6 | ASTYHPGNEQY
TRBJ2-7 | TRBV2 | ASSGRRRFANYEQY
TRBJ1-1 | TRBV19 | ASSISVSANTEAF
TRBJ2-7 | TRBV10-3 | AIRGLGTHSSYEQY
TRBJ2-6 | TRBV4-3 | ASSQGQGGANVLT
TRBJ2-7 | TRBV5-4 | ASSLVPGNEQY
TRBJ2-7 | TRBV7-9 | ASSQDGVGRGGEQY
TRBJ2-4 | TRBV5-6 | ASSLIVKAKNIQY
TRBJ2-6 | TRBV18 | ASSPNGGAGANVLT
TRBJ1-1 | TRBV15 | ATSRDGGYTEAF
TRBJ2-7 | TRBV19 | ASSPGQGAYEQY
TRBJ1-1 | TRBV9 | ASSPGVGDTEAF
TRBJ2-1 | TRBV11-2 | ASSFSGNEQF
TRBJ1-1 | TRBV10-3 | AISGGQGNTEAF
TRBJ2-3 | TRBV2 | ASSPTDTQY
TRBJ2-5 | TRBV2 | ASSTVQETQY
TRBJ2-7 | TRBV7-2 | ASSTKRGGSVEQY
TRBJ2-7 | TRBV2 | ASSETGMQY
TRBJ2-7 | TRBV11-2 | ASNQGANEQY
TRBJ2-2 | TRBV7-9 | ASSLNVDRNTGELF
TRBJ2-7 | TRBV7-9 | ASSLRGTYEQY
TRBJ1-2 | TRBV4-2 | ASSLPGTPNYGYT
TRBJ2-3 | TRBV12-2 | ASRPTPGRGTDTQY
TRBJ2-3 | TRBV4-3 | ASSRVLEADTQY
TRBJ2-1 | TRBV7-8 | ASSLVGSGGFAYNEQF
TRBJ2-1 | TRBV5-5 | ASSLAGVNEQF
TRBJ2-3 | TRBV7-3 | ASSFPGGPPDTQY
TRBJ2-1 | TRBV30 | AWSFTGDPYNEQF
TRBJ2-2 | TRBV7-3 | ASSLTQGASSGELF
TRBJ1-2 | TRBV9 | AKQTGIHYGYT
TRBJ2-3 | TRBV14 | ASSQGEGGLTDTQY
TRBJ1-1 | TRBV5-4 | ASSAWTGYEAF
TRBJ2-1 | TRBV5-1 | ASSDGSGGFYNEQF
TRBJ2-4 | TRBV4-1 | ASSQEEGFGNIQY
TRBJ2-7 | TRBV10-3 | AIRRRAEDEQY